The T cell receptor beta chain under discussion was sequenced for a study of blood T cell repertoires in COVID-19. Study overall: Acute-phase and convalescent COVID-19 samples originated in the United States, Italy and Spain.

The V gene's germline CDR1 is KGHDR and CDR2 SFDVKD. The CDR3 is 18 residues long. The trim removed 3 bases at V and 0 bases at J, leaving 12 bases unmatched. In the original processing: Scientists estimated how many nucleated cells there were by amplifying reference gene primers. Only in-frame clones appear in the TCRdb table, and some are missing; sequencing was by immunoSEQ multiplex PCR. The DNA gave D and trimming, while V, J and clone size come from that table. This table holds 450,000 to 500,000 clones, 80% to 90% found once. This sequence was found in a human donor in a cohort sampled during active COVID-19. This chain connects TRBV24-1 to TRBJ2-5; TRBD1 matches at 7 bases. Sequenced input: peripheral blood. The CDR3 coding sequence is TGTGCCACCAGTGATCTCTGGGGACAGATCCCCTACCAAGAGACCCAGTACTTC. It encodes CATSDLWGQIPYQETQYF.